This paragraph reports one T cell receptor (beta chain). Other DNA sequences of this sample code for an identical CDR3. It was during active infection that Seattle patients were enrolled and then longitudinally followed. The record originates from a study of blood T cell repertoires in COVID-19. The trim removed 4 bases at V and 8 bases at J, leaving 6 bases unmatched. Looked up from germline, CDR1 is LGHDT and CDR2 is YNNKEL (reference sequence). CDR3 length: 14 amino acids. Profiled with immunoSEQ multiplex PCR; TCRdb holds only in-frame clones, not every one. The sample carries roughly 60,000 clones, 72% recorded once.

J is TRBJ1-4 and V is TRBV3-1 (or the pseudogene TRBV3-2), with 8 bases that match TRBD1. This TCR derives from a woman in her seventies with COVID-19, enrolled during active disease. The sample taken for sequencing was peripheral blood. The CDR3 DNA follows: TGTGCCAGCAGCCTCCAGGGGGCTAGGGAAAAACTGTTTTTT. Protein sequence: CASSLQGAREKLFF.